A selection of T cell receptor beta chains follows, all from one sample in a study of cytomegalovirus exposure and HLA in healthy donors. Clones were read by immunoSEQ multiplex PCR, and TCRdb kept only the in-frame ones, dropping some. The repertoire holds 150,000 to 200,000 clones, with less than 90% as singletons. What was sequenced was PBMCs. The receptors stem from a man aged 45-65 years in good health and CMV-seropositive. Both conserved end residues are part of each CDR3. D genes are given only for firm matches. Size values are once, few and many counts, or a class for expanded clones, and some rows have none.

>TRBV30|TRBD1|TRBJ1-2|-
TGTGCCTGGAGTTCTCCCGGACAGGGGTATTATGGCTACACCTTC
CAWSSPGQGYYGYTF
>TRBV5-4|-|TRBJ2-5|-
TGTGCCAGCAGCTCCCCCGGACTTCCCATAGGCCATCAAGAGACCCAGTACTTC
CASSSPGLPIGHQETQYF
>TRBV29-1|TRBD2|TRBJ2-3|-
TGCAGCACCGGAGCGGGAGAGGGTACGCAGTATTTT
CSTGAGEGTQYF
>TRBV28|-|TRBJ1-1|once
TGTGCCAGCGATTACGGTCAAGAAGCTTTCTTT
CASDYGQEAFF
>TRBV5-1|-|TRBJ1-6|-
TGCGCCAGCAGCCTAGAACAGGGTTCACCCCTCCACTTT
CASSLEQGSPLHF
>TRBV7-9|TRBD2|TRBJ2-2|once
TGTGCCAGCAGCCCACAAAGAGGGACTAAATGGGGCACCGGGGAGCTGTTTTTT
CASSPQRGTKWGTGELFF
>TRBV9|-|TRBJ1-1|-
TGTGCCAGCAGCGTAGCTGGCCTGAACACTGAAGCTTTCTTT
CASSVAGLNTEAFF
>TRBV15|-|TRBJ2-2|-
TGTGCCACCGCAGGGGCCGGGGAGCTGTTTTTT
CATAGAGELFF
>TRBV30|-|TRBJ2-1|-
TGTGCCCTTTCCCCCAGGGCAGACAATGAGCAGTTCTTC
CALSPRADNEQFF
>TRBV19|-|TRBJ2-7|-
TGTGCCAGTAGTATAGGACGAAGGGCTACCGGGGTCTACGAGCAGTACTTC
CASSIGRRATGVYEQYF
>TRBV27|-|TRBJ1-2|-
TGTGCCAGCAGTATCGCGGCCTTTTATGGCTACACCTTC
CASSIAAFYGYTF
>TRBV7-6|-|TRBJ2-7|-
TGTGCCAGCAGGGGGCAAGACGAGCAGTACTTC
CASRGQDEQYF
>TRBV5-1|-|TRBJ2-5|-
TGCGCCAGCAGCTTGGTGACTCCCAAAGAGACCCAGTACTTC
CASSLVTPKETQYF
>TRBV14|-|TRBJ2-1|-
TGTGCCAGCAGCCAAGAACTAGCGCAGTTCTTC
CASSQELAQFF
>TRBV7-6|-|TRBJ2-3|-
TGTGCCAGCAGCTTAGGCGGCGGGATAGGAGGAGATACGCAGTATTTT
CASSLGGGIGGDTQYF
>TRBV5-1|-|TRBJ1-2|-
TGCGCCAGCAGCTTGGGTCAGGTCTATGGCTACACCTTC
CASSLGQVYGYTF
>TRBV6-6|-|TRBJ2-3|-
TGTGCCAGCAAGGCGGGGTACACAGATACGCAGTATTTT
CASKAGYTDTQYF